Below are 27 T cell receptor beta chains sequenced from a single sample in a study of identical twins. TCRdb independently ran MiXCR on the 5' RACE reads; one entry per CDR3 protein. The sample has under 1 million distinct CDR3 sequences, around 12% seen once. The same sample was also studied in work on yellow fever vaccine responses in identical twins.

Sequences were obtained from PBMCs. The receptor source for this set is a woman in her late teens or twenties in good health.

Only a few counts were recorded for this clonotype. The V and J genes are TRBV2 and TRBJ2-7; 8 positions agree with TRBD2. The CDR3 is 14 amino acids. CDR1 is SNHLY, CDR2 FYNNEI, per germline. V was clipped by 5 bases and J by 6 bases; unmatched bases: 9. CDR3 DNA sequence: TGTGCCAGCAGTAGTGAAAGCGGGAGCATCGAGCAGTACTTC. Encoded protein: CASSSESGSIEQYF. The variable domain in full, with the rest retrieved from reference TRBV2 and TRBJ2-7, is EPEVTQTPSHQVTQMGQEVILRCVPISNHLYFYWYRQILGQKVEFLVSFYNNEISEKSEIFDDQFSVERPDGSNFTLKIRSTKLEDSAMYFCASSSESGSIEQYFGPGTRLTVT.

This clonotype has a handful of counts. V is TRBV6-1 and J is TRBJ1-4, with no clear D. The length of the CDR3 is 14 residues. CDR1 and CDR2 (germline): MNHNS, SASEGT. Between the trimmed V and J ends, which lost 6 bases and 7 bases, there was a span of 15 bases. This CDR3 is CASRLPGRSEKLFF. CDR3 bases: TGTGCCAGCAGGCTACCGGGGAGGAGTGAAAAACTGTTTTTT.

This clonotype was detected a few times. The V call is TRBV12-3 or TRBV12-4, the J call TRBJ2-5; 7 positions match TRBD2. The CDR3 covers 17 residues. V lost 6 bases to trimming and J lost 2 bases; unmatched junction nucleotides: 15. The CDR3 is CASRLGLSSGQQETQYF. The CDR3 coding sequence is TGTGCCAGCAGGTTGGGGCTTTCTAGCGGCCAGCAAGAGACCCAGTACTTC.

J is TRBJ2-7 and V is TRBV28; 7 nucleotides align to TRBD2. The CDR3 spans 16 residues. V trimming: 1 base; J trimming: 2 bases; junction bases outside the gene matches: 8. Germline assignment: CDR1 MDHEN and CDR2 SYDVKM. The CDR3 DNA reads TGTGCCAGCAGTTTATTCTGGGGAGGGGTTACCTACGAGCAGTACTTC. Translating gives CASSLFWGGVTYEQYF.

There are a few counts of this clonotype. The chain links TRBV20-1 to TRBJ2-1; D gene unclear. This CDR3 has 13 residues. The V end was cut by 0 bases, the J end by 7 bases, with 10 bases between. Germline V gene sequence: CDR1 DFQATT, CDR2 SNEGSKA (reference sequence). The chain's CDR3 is CSARDLLPNEQFF. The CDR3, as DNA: TGCAGTGCTAGAGATCTCCTTCCGAATGAGCAGTTCTTC.

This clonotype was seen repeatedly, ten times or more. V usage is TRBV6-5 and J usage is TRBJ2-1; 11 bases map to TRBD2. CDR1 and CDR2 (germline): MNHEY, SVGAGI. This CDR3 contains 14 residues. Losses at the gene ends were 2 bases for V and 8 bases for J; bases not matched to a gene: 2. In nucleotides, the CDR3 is TGTGCCAGCAGTTACCAACTAGCGGGGGATGAGCAGTTCTTC. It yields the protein CASSYQLAGDEQFF.

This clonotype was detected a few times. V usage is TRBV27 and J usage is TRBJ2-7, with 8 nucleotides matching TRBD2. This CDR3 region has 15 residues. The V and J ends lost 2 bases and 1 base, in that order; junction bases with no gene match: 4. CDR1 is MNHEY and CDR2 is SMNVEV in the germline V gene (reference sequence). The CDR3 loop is CASSLTGGPSYEQYV. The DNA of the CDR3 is TGTGCCAGCAGTTTAACGGGGGGGCCGTCCTACGAGCAGTACGTC.

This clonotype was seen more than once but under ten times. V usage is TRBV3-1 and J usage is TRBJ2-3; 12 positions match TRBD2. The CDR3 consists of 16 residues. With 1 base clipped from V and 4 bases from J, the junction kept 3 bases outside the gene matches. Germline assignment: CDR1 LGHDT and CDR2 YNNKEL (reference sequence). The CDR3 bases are TGTGCCAGCAGCCAAGTTACTAGCGGGGGGCCAGATACGCAGTATTTT. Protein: CASSQVTSGGPDTQYF.

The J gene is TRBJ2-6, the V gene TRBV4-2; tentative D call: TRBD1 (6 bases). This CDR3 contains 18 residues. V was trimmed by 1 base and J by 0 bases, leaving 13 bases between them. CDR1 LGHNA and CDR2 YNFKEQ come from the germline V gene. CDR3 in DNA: TGTGCCAGCAGCCAAGCCACAGGGACCCTCTCTGGGGCCAACGTCCTGACTTTC. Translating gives CASSQATGTLSGANVLTF.

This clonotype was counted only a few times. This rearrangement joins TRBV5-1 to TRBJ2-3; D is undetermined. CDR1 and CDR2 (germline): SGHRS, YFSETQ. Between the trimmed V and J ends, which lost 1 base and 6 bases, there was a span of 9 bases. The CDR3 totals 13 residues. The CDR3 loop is CASSLNVVDTQYF. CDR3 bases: TGCGCCAGCAGCTTGAACGTGGTGGATACGCAGTATTTT.

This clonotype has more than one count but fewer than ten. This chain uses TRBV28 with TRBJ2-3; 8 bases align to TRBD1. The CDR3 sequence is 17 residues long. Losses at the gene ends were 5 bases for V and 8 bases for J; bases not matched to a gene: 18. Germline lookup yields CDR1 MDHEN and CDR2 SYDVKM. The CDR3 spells CASSTRDPDRVVGTQYF. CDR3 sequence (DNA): TGTGCCAGCAGTACGCGCGACCCGGACAGGGTTGTCGGTACGCAGTATTTT.

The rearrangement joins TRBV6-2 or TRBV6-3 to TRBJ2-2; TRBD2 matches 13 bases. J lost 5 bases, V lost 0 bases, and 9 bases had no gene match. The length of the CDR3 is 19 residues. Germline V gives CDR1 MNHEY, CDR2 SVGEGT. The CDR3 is CASSYSTSGGAVITGELFF. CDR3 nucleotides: TGTGCCAGCAGTTACTCTACTAGCGGGGGGGCCGTCATAACCGGGGAGCTGTTTTTT.

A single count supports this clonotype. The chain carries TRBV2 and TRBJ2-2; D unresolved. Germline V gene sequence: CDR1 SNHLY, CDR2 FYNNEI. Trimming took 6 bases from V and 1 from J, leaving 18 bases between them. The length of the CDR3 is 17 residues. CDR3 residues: CASSPLELRRNTGELFF. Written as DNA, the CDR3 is TGTGCCAGCAGCCCGTTGGAGTTGCGGCGGAACACCGGGGAGCTGTTTTTT.

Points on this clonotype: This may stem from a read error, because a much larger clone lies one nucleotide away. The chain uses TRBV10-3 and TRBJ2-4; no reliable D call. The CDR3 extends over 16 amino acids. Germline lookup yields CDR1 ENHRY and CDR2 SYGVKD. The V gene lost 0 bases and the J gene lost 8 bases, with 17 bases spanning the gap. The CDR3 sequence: CAISESENQIVDIQYF. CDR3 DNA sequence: TGTGCCATCAGTGAGTCGGAGAACCAGATAGTCGACATTCAGTACTTC.

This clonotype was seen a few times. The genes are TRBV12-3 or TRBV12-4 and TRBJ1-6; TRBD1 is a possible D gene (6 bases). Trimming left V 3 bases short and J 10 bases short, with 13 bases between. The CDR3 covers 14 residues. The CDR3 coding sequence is TGTGCCAGCAGTTTCCCAGGGGTAGAGTCACCCCTCCACTTT. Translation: CASSFPGVESPLHF.

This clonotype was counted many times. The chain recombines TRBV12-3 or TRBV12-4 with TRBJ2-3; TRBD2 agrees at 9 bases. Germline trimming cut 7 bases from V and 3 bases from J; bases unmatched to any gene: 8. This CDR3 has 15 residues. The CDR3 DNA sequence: TGTGCCAGCACCTTGGCGGGAGGGCCAACAGATACGCAGTATTTT. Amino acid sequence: CASTLAGGPTDTQYF.

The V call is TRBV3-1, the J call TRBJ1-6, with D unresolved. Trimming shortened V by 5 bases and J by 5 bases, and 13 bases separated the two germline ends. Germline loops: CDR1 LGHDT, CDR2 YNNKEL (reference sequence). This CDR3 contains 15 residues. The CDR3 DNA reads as TGTGCCAGCAGCGCGGGCCCTCCTGATAATTCACCCCTCCACTTT. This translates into CASSAGPPDNSPLHF.

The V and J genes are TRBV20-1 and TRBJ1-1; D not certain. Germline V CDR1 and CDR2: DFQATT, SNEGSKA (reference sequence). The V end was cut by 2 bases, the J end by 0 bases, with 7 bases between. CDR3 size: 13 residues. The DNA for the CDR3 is TGCAGTGCTAGAACGACAATGAACACTGAAGCTTTCTTT. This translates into CSARTTMNTEAFF.

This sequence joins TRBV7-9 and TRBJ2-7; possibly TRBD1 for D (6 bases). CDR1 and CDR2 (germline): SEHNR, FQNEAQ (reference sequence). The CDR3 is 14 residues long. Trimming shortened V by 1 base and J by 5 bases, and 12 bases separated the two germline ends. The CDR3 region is CASSLGTEGNEQYF. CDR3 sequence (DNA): TGTGCCAGCAGCTTAGGGACAGAAGGTAACGAGCAGTACTTC.

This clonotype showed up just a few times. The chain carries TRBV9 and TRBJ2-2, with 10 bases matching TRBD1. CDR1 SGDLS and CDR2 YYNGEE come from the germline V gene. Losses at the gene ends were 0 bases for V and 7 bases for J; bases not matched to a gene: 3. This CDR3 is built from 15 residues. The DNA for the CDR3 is TGTGCCAGCAGCGTAGGACAGGGGGCTGGCGGGGAGCTGTTTTTT. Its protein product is CASSVGQGAGGELFF.

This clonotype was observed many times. CDR3 sequence reads: CASSSKDTQYF. CDR3 DNA: TGTGCCAGCAGTTCTAAGGACACCCAGTACTTC. The chain recombines TRBV27 with TRBJ2-3, with D unclear. The tail of the sequence fits TRBJ2-5 better, so the J call may be wrong. CDR1 and CDR2 from the germline V gene are MNHEY and SMNVEV (reference sequence). The CDR3 has 11 amino acids.

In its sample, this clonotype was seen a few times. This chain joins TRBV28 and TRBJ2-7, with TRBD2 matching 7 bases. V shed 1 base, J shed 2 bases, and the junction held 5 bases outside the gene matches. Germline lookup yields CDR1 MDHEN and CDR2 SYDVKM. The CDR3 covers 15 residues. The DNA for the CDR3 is TGTGCCAGCAGTTTATACGCAGGGAGGGCCTACGAGCAGTACGTC. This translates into CASSLYAGRAYEQYV.

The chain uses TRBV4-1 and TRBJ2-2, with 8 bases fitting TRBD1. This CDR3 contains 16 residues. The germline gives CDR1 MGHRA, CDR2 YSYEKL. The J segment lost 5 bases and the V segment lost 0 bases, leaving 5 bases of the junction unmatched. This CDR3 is CASSQDSRGRTGELFF. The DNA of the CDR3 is TGCGCCAGCAGCCAAGATTCCAGGGGGCGAACCGGGGAGCTGTTTTTT.

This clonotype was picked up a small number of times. The CDR3 DNA follows: TGCGCCAGCAGCTTGGCCTATCCCTACGAGCAGTACTTC. Translating it yields CASSLAYPYEQYF. This chain connects TRBV5-1 to TRBJ2-7; D is unclear. V was pared by 0 bases and J by 2 bases, with 6 bases between. The CDR3 length is 13 residues. The germline CDR1 and CDR2 sequences are SGHRS and YFSETQ.

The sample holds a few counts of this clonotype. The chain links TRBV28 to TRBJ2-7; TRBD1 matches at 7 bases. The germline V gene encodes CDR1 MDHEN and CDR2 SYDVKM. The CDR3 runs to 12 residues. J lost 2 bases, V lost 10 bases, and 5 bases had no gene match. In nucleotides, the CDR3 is TGTGCCATCAACAGGGGACCCTACGAGCAGTACTTC. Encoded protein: CAINRGPYEQYF.

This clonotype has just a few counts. The CDR3 DNA follows: TGTGCCAGCAGCCAAGACAGGATTCGGCTGTTTTTT. Protein sequence: CASSQDRIRLFF. This sequence joins TRBV14 and TRBJ1-4, with D uncertain. The germline V gene has CDR1 SGHDN and CDR2 FVKESK. V lost 0 bases, J lost 14 bases, and 10 bases lay in between. CDR3 length: 12 amino acids.

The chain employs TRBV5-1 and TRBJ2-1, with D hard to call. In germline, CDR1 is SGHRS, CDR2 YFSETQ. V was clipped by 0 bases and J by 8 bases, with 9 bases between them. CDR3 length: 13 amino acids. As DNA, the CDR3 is TGCGCCAGCAGCTTGGTACTATTGGATGAGCAGTTCTTC. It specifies CASSLVLLDEQFF.